This T cell receptor beta chain comes out of a study of shared clonotypes between healthy human individuals (dated by TCRdb to the early 2020s). A note on the overall study: The cohort comprised two women and a few men aged 18 to 49 years. For each donor, CD4 naive and CD4 memory were each given three plates, CD8 naive was given two plates, and CD8 memory was given one plate. The study deeply sequenced blood TCR repertoires of about five healthy adults to estimate repertoire size and the extent of clonotype sharing between individuals. Libraries were prepared and TCR repertoires were sequenced by different laboratories using diverse techniques, in order to increase sequencing depth and limit assay-specific biases. Between about 0.9 and 8.9 billion PBMCs per donor were obtained by leukapheresis. The investigation overall reported the following: Estimated clonotype richness was generally larger for naive than for memory subsets. The small number of donors limited the genetic and exposure-history diversity represented. Pairwise subsampling indicated that sequencing depth was expected to affect the degree of clonotype sharing among donors. Sampling was restricted to blood, and TCR repertoires in tissues likely differ from the TCR repertoires found in blood. Sharing across a few donors was observed for roughly 5% of naive CD4, 3.5% of naive CD8, about 2.3% of memory CD4, and roughly 0.43% of memory CD8 clonotypes. Higher generation probabilities were observed for clonotypes shared by all four sorted-subset donors than for non-shared clonotypes. Incomplete sequencing was indicated by rarefaction of sorted-subset datasets, despite the large sequencing depth.

Donors were healthy HIV-negative adults with no recently reported acute infections or vaccinations. All donors were Caucasian adults living in Nashville, Tennessee, USA. CD4+ T cells were enriched by magnetic negative selection, after which naive cells were positively selected on CD45RA and the negative fraction was taken as the memory subset. After blood collection by leukapheresis, PBMCs were isolated using Ficoll-Histopaque density gradient centrifugation and then cryopreserved in the vapor phase of liquid nitrogen. Analytical flow cytometry was used to check the purity and quantity of every magnetically sorted T cell population. Genomic DNA was isolated from every sorted fraction and measured by UV absorbance on a Nanodrop 2000c. As to this clone: There is no known antigen for this receptor. Base-call qualities are not available, and no considerably larger clone is one nucleotide away.

Using the deep immunoSEQ assay, TCR CDR3 regions were amplified from genomic DNA by multiplex PCR. Extracted genomic DNA from each cell subset was distributed evenly across all wells of several immunoSEQ 96-well plates, and each plate was treated as a replicate. For sorted subsets, each replicate PCR was loaded with around 200 ng genomic DNA, equivalent to 30,000 or so T cell genomes. The purified libraries were quantified using a Qubit 3.0 fluorometer, sized with a Bioanalyzer 2100, and then quantified again using the KAPA Library Quantification kit. Every immunoSEQ 96-well plate was sequenced on a separate single-read 150-cycle Illumina NextSeq 550 flow cell. Processing in the source paper ran as follows. Because the immunoSEQ output included only junctional sequences and no quality scores, the filtering could not be the same as the filtering used for full-length reads. To assign V/J genes and CDR3, sequences were annotated using PyIR, a Python wrapper for IgBLAST v1.9, with IMGT germline references. Any read was removed if the V/J assignment was weak (E-value above 1e-6), the CDR3 was missing, or the read contained stop codons, out-of-frame junctions, or ambiguous translated residues. V3J clonotypes were defined as sequences sharing the same inferred V gene, J gene, and CDR3 amino acid sequence. Percentage overlap between repertoires was calculated by dividing the number of shared unique clonotypes by the size of the smaller repertoire. RTK rarefaction, the Chao1 estimator, and Recon v2.1 estimates of unobserved clonotypes were used to assess repertoire richness. Generation probabilities for all TCRbeta clonotypes obtained by the gDNA method from a few donors were computed using OLGA. This immuneACCESS table, as held by TCRdb, lists in-frame sequences with V and J called but not all clones. Of the missing ones, under half trace to an unresolved V gene in checked studies; the others have no known cause. That table supplies the V and J calls and clone size; D and trimming were determined from the DNA. Counted in this sample were about 680,000 clones; around 73% of them appeared once. In total, the top ten clones hold about 1.8% of the sample.

Sequences were obtained from memory CD4+ T cells sorted from blood. This specimen's cell subset or site label, per the study, means: CD45RA-negative fraction. The clonotype originates from a woman in her twenties or thirties in good health.

The CDR3 sequence is CASSIRARVGYTF. The nucleotides are TGTGCCAGTAGTATAAGGGCCAGGGTCGGCTACACCTTC. Recombination joined TRBV19 with TRBJ1-2, with TRBD1 tentatively as D gene (5 bases match). CDR1 and CDR2, looked up from the germline V gene (reference sequence), are LNHDA and SQIVND. Trimming costs V 2 bases and J 8 bases, and their ends lie 12 bases apart. The CDR3 has 13 amino acids, counting the end cysteine and phenylalanine. The CDR3 DNA has 39 bases and is translated from base 1. Where the CDR3 stops, the reference TRBV19 and TRBJ1-2 genes take over; the full variable domain is DGGITQSPKYLFRKEGQNVTLSCEQNLNHDAMYWYRQDPGQGLRLIYYSQIVNDFQKGDIAEGYSVSREKKESFPLTVTSAQKNPTAFYLCASSIRARVGYTFGSGTRLTVV.